These T cell receptor beta chains were read from a single sample in a study of cytomegalovirus exposure and HLA in healthy donors. Data came from immunoSEQ multiplex PCR; TCRdb stores just in-frame clones and leaves some out. The sample contains hundreds of thousands of clones, about 90% of which appear only once. The specimen was PBMCs. These receptors came from a man younger than 30 in good health and CMV-seropositive. CDR3s include the opening cysteine and the closing phenylalanine or tryptophan. The D gene is left open where the match is weak. The listing skips clone size in some rows; elsewhere it reads once, few, many or a size class.

14	-	-	TRBV30	TRBJ2-2	TGTGCCTGGAGTGTACTTGGAGGGACCGGGGAGCTGTTTTTT	CAWSVLGGTGELFF
15	TRBD2	-	TRBV5-1	TRBJ2-7	TGCGCCAGCAGCAGCGGGACTATCGGGACCTACGAGCAGTACTTC	CASSSGTIGTYEQYF
15	TRBD1	-	TRBV7-9	TRBJ1-2	TGTGCCAGCAGTACGGGACAGAGCCTAACTAATGGCTACACCTTC	CASSTGQSLTNGYTF
14	TRBD2	-	TRBV5-6	TRBJ2-3	TGTGCCAGCACCTTAGCGGGAGACTCAGATACGCAGTATTTT	CASTLAGDSDTQYF
13	TRBD1	-	TRBV11-2	TRBJ2-7	TGTGCCAGCAGCTTCAACAGGGGCTACGAGCAGTACTTC	CASSFNRGYEQYF
14	-	-	TRBV4-1	TRBJ1-2	TGCGCCAGCAGCCAAGGATACGGTTTGGGGGGCTACACCTTC	CASSQGYGLGGYTF
16	TRBD1	-	TRBV13	TRBJ2-3	TGTGCCAGCAGCCCGGCTCAGGGGGTCGGTACAGATACGCAGTATTTT	CASSPAQGVGTDTQYF
10	-	-	TRBV20-1	TRBJ2-1	TGCAGTGCTCTCTACAATGAGCAGTTCTTC	CSALYNEQFF
16	-	-	TRBV1	TRBJ2-7	TGCACCAGCAGCCAAGATACGCCGCGGAGCTCCTACGAGCAGTACTTC	CTSSQDTPRSSYEQYF
13	TRBD1	-	TRBV30	TRBJ1-3	TGTGCCTGGGAGACAGGGGGAGGAAACACCATATATTTT	CAWETGGGNTIYF
13	-	-	TRBV6-1	TRBJ2-5	TGTGCCAGCAGTGAAGGCGGCTCGGGGGCCCAGTACTTC	CASSEGGSGAQYF
15	TRBD2	-	TRBV9	TRBJ2-1	TGTGCCAGCATAAAGTTGGTAGCGGGAGTAAGTGAGCAGTTCTTC	CASIKLVAGVSEQFF
17	-	once	TRBV15	TRBJ2-6	TGTGCCACCAGCAGAGAGATAGGGCTCTCTGGGGCCAACGTCCTGACTTTC	CATSREIGLSGANVLTF
14	-	-	TRBV30	TRBJ1-1	TGTGCCTGGAATTCCGGGACAATGAACACTGAAGCTTTCTTT	CAWNSGTMNTEAFF
12	-	-	TRBV27	TRBJ2-7	TGTGCCAGCAGTTTCAAGGGTTACGAGCAGTACTTC	CASSFKGYEQYF
11	-	-	TRBV5-6	TRBJ2-5	TGTGCCAGCAGCTTGGAGGAGACCCAGTACTTC	CASSLEETQYF
13	TRBD1	-	TRBV5-1	TRBJ1-1	TGCGCCAGCAGCGCGGGACAGGGGCCTGAAGCTTTCTTT	CASSAGQGPEAFF
18	TRBD2	few	TRBV13	TRBJ2-2	TGTGCCAGCAGCCCGGGACTAGCGGGAGGCCCGCTAATGAGGGAGCTGTTTTTT	CASSPGLAGGPLMRELFF
15	-	-	TRBV5-1	TRBJ1-1	TGCGCCAGCAGCTCTAAGGCCGGTCAGAACACTGAAGCTTTCTTT	CASSSKAGQNTEAFF
14	-	-	TRBV11-2	TRBJ2-3	TGTGCCAGCAGCCTTGGACTGGTAACAGATACGCAGTATTTT	CASSLGLVTDTQYF
13	-	once	TRBV18	TRBJ2-5	TGTGCCAGCTCACCCGGGACGCAAGAGACCCAGTACTTC	CASSPGTQETQYF
15	-	-	TRBV6-5	TRBJ2-3	TGTGCCAGCAGGCAGGGAAGTTCAGCCGTAGATACGCAGTATTTT	CASRQGSSAVDTQYF
13	-	-	TRBV5-6	TRBJ2-5	TGTGCCAGCAGCTTCGGGGGACAAGAGACCCAGTACTTC	CASSFGGQETQYF
15	-	once	TRBV6-5	TRBJ2-6	TGTGCCAGCAGTTACAAGGGCTCTGGGGCCAACGTCCTGACTTTC	CASSYKGSGANVLTF
13	-	-	TRBV6-1	TRBJ1-1	TGTGCCAGCAGTGAATATCAGCAGAAACAAGCTTTCTTT	CASSEYQQKQAFF
13	-	-	TRBV30	TRBJ1-2	TGTGCCTGGGACCTGGGGCCTAACTATGGCTACACCTTC	CAWDLGPNYGYTF
16	-	-	TRBV4-1	TRBJ1-4	TGCGCCAGCAGCCCCTACTCTGGCAGACTTAATGAAAAACTGTTTTTT	CASSPYSGRLNEKLFF
16	TRBD2	-	TRBV7-2	TRBJ2-7	TGTGCCAGCAGCTCAACTAGCGGGAGAGGGCCCTACGAGCAGTACTTC	CASSSTSGRGPYEQYF
11	-	-	TRBV20-1	TRBJ2-5	TGCAGTGCTCGCGACAGGGAGACCCAGTACTTC	CSARDRETQYF
14	TRBD1	-	TRBV6-1	TRBJ1-2	TGTGCCAGCAGTCCTACGGGACAGGACTATGGCTACACCTTC	CASSPTGQDYGYTF
14	-	-	TRBV28	TRBJ1-5	TGTGCCAGCAGTTTTGCAGGGGACGCTCAGCCCCAGCATTTT	CASSFAGDAQPQHF
15	TRBD2	once	TRBV5-1	TRBJ2-1	TGCGCCAGCAGCACTACCGGGACTAGCGGGACACAACAGTTCTTC	CASSTTGTSGTQQFF
16	TRBD1	-	TRBV6-1	TRBJ2-7	TGTGCCAGCAGTGGTTGGGAGGGGACAGGGGTCAACGAGCAGTACTTC	CASSGWEGTGVNEQYF
14	-	-	TRBV12-5	TRBJ1-1	TGTGCTAGTGGCCTCAGGGAGCTGAACACTGAAGCTTTCTTT	CASGLRELNTEAFF
12	-	-	TRBV10-3	TRBJ2-5	TGTGCCATCAGTGAGTCAGTGGAGACCCAGTACTTC	CAISESVETQYF
14	TRBD1	-	TRBV25-1	TRBJ1-2	TGTGCCAGCAGTGCAAGGGACAGGGAGCCCGGCTACACCTTC	CASSARDREPGYTF
14	TRBD1	few	TRBV19	TRBJ1-5	TGTGCCAGTAGGGACAGGGGTTCCAATCAGCCCCAGCATTTT	CASRDRGSNQPQHF
16	TRBD2	-	TRBV18	TRBJ2-5	TGTGCCAGCTCACCAAGGGCTAGCGGGAACCAAGAGACCCAGTACTTC	CASSPRASGNQETQYF
14	-	-	TRBV7-7	TRBJ2-3	TGTGCCAGCAGCTTAGCGGGACGCACAGATACGCAGTATTTT	CASSLAGRTDTQYF
14	TRBD1	-	TRBV4-3	TRBJ2-1	TGCGCCAGCAGCCAAGATCACGGGACAGGGGAGCAGTTCTTC	CASSQDHGTGEQFF
14	-	-	TRBV25-1	TRBJ1-2	TGTGCCAGCAGTGACCTCGAAGGGCTCTATGGCTACACCTTC	CASSDLEGLYGYTF
19	TRBD2	-	TRBV30	TRBJ2-3	TGTGCCTGGAGCGGGGGGACTAGCGGGGCCGGGACTAGCACAGATACGCAGTATTTT	CAWSGGTSGAGTSTDTQYF
14	-	-	TRBV11-2	TRBJ1-2	TGTGCCAGCAGCGCAAGCCCCACCGGGGTTGGCTACACCTTC	CASSASPTGVGYTF
14	-	-	TRBV7-8	TRBJ1-5	TGTGCCAGCAGCTCGGACTCCCGGGGGCAGCCCCAGCATTTT	CASSSDSRGQPQHF
13	-	-	TRBV7-9	TRBJ1-1	TGTGCCAGCGCCGAAGGCGGGGGCGAGGGAGCTTTCTTT	CASAEGGGEGAFF
13	-	-	TRBV10-3	TRBJ2-7	TGTGCCACCTCCAAAGGCCCCTCCTACGAGCAGTACTTC	CATSKGPSYEQYF
14	TRBD1	-	TRBV30	TRBJ1-5	TGTGCCTGGAGTCCGGGACAGGGGCTTCAGCCCCAGCATTTT	CAWSPGQGLQPQHF
11	-	-	TRBV20-1	TRBJ1-1	TGCAGTGCTAAGGAGAACACTGAAGCTTTCTTT	CSAKENTEAFF
13	-	-	TRBV4-1	TRBJ1-2	TGCGCCAGCAGCCAAGAGATGACCTATGGCTACACCTTC	CASSQEMTYGYTF
17	-	-	TRBV9	TRBJ2-1	TGTGCCAGCAGCGTAGATCCTACGCAGGGGATTAACAATGAGCAGTTCTTC	CASSVDPTQGINNEQFF
17	TRBD1	-	TRBV7-8	TRBJ1-2	TGTGCCAGCAGCTTAGATATGGTGGGCAGGGGGCTCGGTGGCTACACCTTC	CASSLDMVGRGLGGYTF
12	TRBD1	-	TRBV27	TRBJ2-1	TGTGCCAGCAGACAGGGGTACAATGAGCAGTTCTTC	CASRQGYNEQFF
13	-	few	TRBV2	TRBJ1-1	TGTGCCGCCCACCGACAGTCTAACACTGAAGCTTTCTTT	CAAHRQSNTEAFF
13	TRBD1	-	TRBV10-3	TRBJ2-1	TGTGCCATCAGCGGACAGGGTAACAATGAGCAGTTCTTC	CAISGQGNNEQFF